Below, 11 T cell receptor beta chains from the same sample are listed, as sequenced in a study of T cells in localized non-small cell lung cancer. The protocol was immunoSEQ multiplex PCR, while the TCRdb copy is restricted to in-frame clones and leaves out a portion. There are over 30,000 clones in the sample; approximately 88% occur only once, and 2.5% to 3.5% lies in the top ten. The sample was peripheral blood, taken before any cancer treatment. These receptors were taken from a woman aged 35 to 75 with stage I lung adenocarcinoma.

This clone was observed a few times. V usage is TRBV5-1 and J usage is TRBJ1-3; 8 bases fit TRBD1. Trimming cost V 2 bases and J 0 bases; bases outside gene matches: 7. CDR3 length equals 17 residues. The V gene's germline CDR1 is SGHRS and CDR2 YFSETQ. CDR3 DNA sequence: TGCGCCAGCAGCTTCGGGGACAGGCGATACTCTGGAAACACCATATATTTT. Translation gives CASSFGDRRYSGNTIYF.

The V and J genes are TRBV7-8 and TRBJ2-1, with 13 bases matching TRBD2. Germline V lookup: CDR1 SGHVS, CDR2 FQNEAQ. The CDR3 totals 20 residues. V was pared by 5 bases and J by 0 bases, with 13 bases of the junction left unmatched. CDR3 region: CASSPRGELAGGPSYNEQFF. For the CDR3, the DNA is TGTGCCAGCAGCCCTAGGGGGGAACTAGCGGGAGGGCCCTCCTACAATGAGCAGTTCTTC.

The J gene is TRBJ2-5, the V gene TRBV6-6; D not certain. CDR3 length: 13 residues. V lost 2 bases to trimming and J lost 3 bases, with 7 bases between them. Germline CDR1 and CDR2: MNHNY and SVGAGI (reference sequence). CDR3 residues: CASSYRREETQYF. As DNA, the CDR3 is TGTGCCAGCAGTTACCGTAGGGAAGAGACCCAGTACTTC.

The gene calls are TRBV29-1 and TRBJ2-7; maybe TRBD2 (6 bases). The CDR3 runs to 14 residues. Germline assignment: CDR1 SQVTM and CDR2 ANQGSEA. V shed 4 bases and J shed 3 bases, with 16 bases lying between them. CDR3 bases: TGCAGCGTTGCGTTGCGGGCTAGCGACTACGAGCAGTACTTC. Translated: CSVALRASDYEQYF.

This chain links TRBV28 with TRBJ1-2, with D possibly TRBD1 on 6 matching bases. The CDR3 is made up of 14 amino acids. Germline CDR1 is MDHEN and CDR2 is SYDVKM. Between the trimmed V and J ends, which lost 3 bases and 1 base, there was a span of 9 bases. The CDR3 nucleotides are TGTGCCAGCAGTTTTCAGGGGAGTAACTATGGCTACACCTTC. Translation: CASSFQGSNYGYTF.

The V gene is TRBV7-9, the J gene TRBJ2-7; 9 bases are a match to TRBD1. Germline CDR1 is SEHNR and CDR2 is FQNEAQ (reference sequence). CDR3 length: 14 residues. With 5 bases clipped from V and 6 bases from J, the junction kept 8 bases outside the gene matches. For the CDR3, the DNA is TGTGCCAGCAGCCGGGGACAGGGATTAGTCGAGCAGTACTTC. It specifies CASSRGQGLVEQYF.

The chain joins TRBV29-1 to TRBJ2-3; 8 bases align to TRBD1. V shed 5 bases and J 0 bases; nucleotides not matched to a gene: 4. Germline lookup yields CDR1 SQVTM and CDR2 ANQGSEA. This CDR3 comprises 14 residues. The CDR3, as DNA: TGCAGCGTTTCGGACAGGGCTAGCACAGATACGCAGTATTTT. Encoded protein: CSVSDRASTDTQYF.

The CDR3 nucleotides read TGTGCCAGCAGTCGACATTATGGCTACACCTTC. It specifies CASSRHYGYTF. The rearrangement joins TRBV6-6 to TRBJ1-2; no reliable D call. This CDR3 comprises 11 residues. V was shortened by 5 bases and J by 5 bases, with 6 bases between the two germline ends. CDR1 is MNHNY, CDR2 SVGAGI, per germline (reference sequence).

The chain recombines TRBV9 with TRBJ2-1; D gene ambiguous. The CDR3 loop spans 11 amino acids. Trimming removed 0 bases at V and 8 bases at J, with 3 bases between. Germline assignment: CDR1 SGDLS and CDR2 YYNGEE. The CDR3 spells CASSVGYEQFF. The CDR3, as DNA: TGTGCCAGCAGCGTAGGCTATGAGCAGTTCTTC.

This chain links TRBV19 with TRBJ2-2, with 7 bases aligning to TRBD2. The CDR3 loop spans 14 amino acids. Losses at the gene ends were 8 bases for V and 4 bases for J; bases not matched to a gene: 7. Per the germline V gene, CDR1 is LNHDA and CDR2 is SQIVND (reference sequence). CDR3 DNA: TGTGCCAGTTTAGACGGCGGGGGCACCGGGGAGCTGTTTTTT. Translation gives CASLDGGGTGELFF.

The rearrangement joins TRBV27 to TRBJ2-1; 8 bases fit TRBD1. The CDR3 totals 14 residues. Germline values: CDR1 MNHEY, CDR2 SMNVEV (reference sequence). V trimming: 3 bases; J trimming: 5 bases; junction bases outside the gene matches: 3. The CDR3 sequence is CASSLDRVHNEQFF. The CDR3 DNA reads TGTGCCAGCAGTTTGGACAGGGTTCACAATGAGCAGTTCTTC.